Sequencing of this T cell receptor (beta chain) was carried out in a study of blood T cell repertoires in COVID-19. As for the study in general: The study drew acute and convalescent COVID-19 samples from the United States, Italy and Spain. Nucleic acid was either cDNA or gDNA, and it came from T cells, B-cell-depleted T cells, or PBMCs.

In Seattle, patients joined the study during active infection and were tracked longitudinally. Clones were sequenced by immunoSEQ multiplex PCR, and TCRdb holds only the in-frame ones, with some missing. Of tens of thousands of clones in the sample, around 83% were seen once. This CDR3 contains 14 residues. Trimming left V 6 bases short and J 2 bases short, with 14 bases between. In germline, CDR1 is MNHEY, CDR2 SVGAGI. Sequencing was performed on peripheral blood. V usage is TRBV6-5 and J usage is TRBJ2-7; TRBD1 is a possible D gene (5 bases). The TCR sequence derives from a man aged 45 to 65 with COVID-19, enrolled during active disease. CDR3 bases: TGTGCCAGCAGACCTCCTACAGGTACCTACGAGCAGTACTTC. Its protein product is CASRPPTGTYEQYF.